The rows below give T cell receptor beta chains drawn from one sample of a study of blood T cell repertoires in COVID-19. Produced via immunoSEQ multiplex PCR; TCRdb's table is partial and in-frame only. The sample lists 180,000 or so clones; 80% to 85% were seen once. Sample: peripheral blood. Receptors originate from a human donor with acute or convalescent COVID-19. The donor label of this sample is uncertain. The CDR3 runs from the conserved cysteine through the conserved F or W. D genes are given only for firm matches. Rows give clone size only sometimes, using once, few, many, or a class for an expanded clone.

TRBD1	NA	TRBV18	TRBJ2-7	TGTGCCAGCTCACAAGAACTTAGGACAGGGGGCGAGTACGAGCAGTACTTC	CASSQELRTGGEYEQYF
NA	NA	TRBV19	TRBJ1-6	TGTGCCAGTAGTATACAGGGAGCGGGACCCCTCCACTTT	CASSIQGAGPLHF
TRBD1	NA	TRBV11-2	TRBJ2-3	TGTGCCAGCAGCTCCGACGGCTTTGGCAGGGGGCGCACAGATACGCAGTATTTT	CASSSDGFGRGRTDTQYF
NA	few	TRBV6-5	TRBJ1-2	TGTGCCAGCAGCGACTCGGGACTCCTCCTGGGCTACACCTTC	CASSDSGLLLGYTF
NA	NA	TRBV19	TRBJ1-1	TGTGCCAGTAGTACCCGACAGGTAAACACTGAAGCTTTCTTT	CASSTRQVNTEAFF
NA	NA	TRBV6-1	TRBJ1-2	TGTGCCAGCAGCTCGACACGGTCATATGGCTACACCTTC	CASSSTRSYGYTF
NA	NA	TRBV6-5	TRBJ1-3	TGTGCCAGTACAAGATTACAGAACACTGGAAACACCATATATTTT	CASTRLQNTGNTIYF
NA	NA	TRBV28	TRBJ1-2	TGTGCCAGCACGGCTGCAGGGAACTATGGCTACACCTTC	CASTAAGNYGYTF
NA	NA	TRBV10-2	TRBJ1-5	TGCGCCAGCAGTGAGCACAGGGTGGCCAATCAGCCCCAGCATTTT	CASSEHRVANQPQHF
NA	NA	TRBV6-6	TRBJ1-2	TGTGCCAGCAGGTCCGGGGAAACGAACTATGGCTACACCTTC	CASRSGETNYGYTF
NA	NA	TRBV19	TRBJ1-1	TGTGCCAGTAGTCCTAGGAGGGAGAACACTGAAGCTTTCTTT	CASSPRRENTEAFF
TRBD2	NA	TRBV28	TRBJ2-2	TGTGCCAGCAGTAGGACTAGCGGGGACACCGGGGAGCTGTTTTTT	CASSRTSGDTGELFF
NA	NA	TRBV11-2	TRBJ2-7	TGTGCCAGCAGCTTGTCGGTAGACTACGAGCAGTACTTC	CASSLSVDYEQYF
TRBD1	once	TRBV10-3	TRBJ1-5	TGTGCCATCAGCACTGACAGGGTAATCCAGCCCCAGCATTTT	CAISTDRVIQPQHF
NA	NA	TRBV27	TRBJ2-7	TGTGCCAGCAGTTTAGATGGCCGCGAGCAGTACTTC	CASSLDGREQYF
NA	NA	TRBV19	TRBJ1-6	TGTGCCAGTAGTACGGGCGCGGGGGCCTATAATTCACCCCTCCACTTT	CASSTGAGAYNSPLHF
NA	NA	TRBV19	TRBJ1-4	TGTGCCAGTAGTATTGACGGGACAAGAGGGAAACTGTTTTTT	CASSIDGTRGKLFF
NA	NA	TRBV2	TRBJ2-2	TGTGCCAGCAGTTACACAGGGTTCAGCGGGGAGCTGTTTTTT	CASSYTGFSGELFF
TRBD2	once	TRBV28	TRBJ2-1	TGTGCCAGCAGATCGTCTAGCGGGAGGCGCTACAATGAGCAGTTCTTC	CASRSSSGRRYNEQFF
NA	NA	TRBV11-3	TRBJ2-1	TGTGCCAGCAGCACCGGGACACAAAAGGAGGATGAGCAGTTCTTC	CASSTGTQKEDEQFF
TRBD1	NA	TRBV6-1	TRBJ1-1	TGTGCCAGCAGTGAATTATCCGGGACAGGGGCCACTGAAGCTTTCTTT	CASSELSGTGATEAFF
NA	NA	TRBV7-3	TRBJ1-1	TGTGCCAGCAGCTTAGGTGGTAGCGCTGAAGCTTTCTTT	CASSLGGSAEAFF